These 24 T cell receptor beta chains share one sample of origin, sequenced in a study of T-cell memory formation after mild COVID-19. TCRdb independently ran MiXCR on the 5' RACE reads; one entry per CDR3 protein. The table includes 350,000 or so distinct CDR3 sequences, approximately 13% detected once. The material sequenced was PBMCs or a T cell subset sorted from them (not recorded which). The origin of the receptors is a man aged 18 to 35 who had mild COVID-19 (a few samples of this study predate the infection). Cell type and time point are not known.

The rearrangement uses TRBV28 and TRBJ2-3; tentative D call: TRBD2 (6 bases). Germline CDR1 MDHEN, CDR2 SYDVKM. V was cut by 7 bases and J by 1 base, with 18 bases left in between. This CDR3 comprises 16 residues. CDR3 in amino acids: CASTSLGRGGTDTQYF. The CDR3 DNA reads TGTGCCAGCACCTCCCTGGGGCGGGGTGGCACAGATACGCAGTATTTT.

There are many counts of this clonotype. The chain employs TRBV5-1 and TRBJ2-7; 8 bases fit TRBD1. The CDR3 contains 18 residues. Trimming at V came to 0 bases and at J to 6 bases, leaving 17 bases not matched to a gene. Germline CDR1 reads SGHRS; CDR2 reads YFSETQ. The CDR3 region has the DNA TGCGCCAGCAGCTTGGGAGGGACAGGTGATGGTTGGGGATCCGAGCAGTACTTC. It is translated as CASSLGGTGDGWGSEQYF.

This clonotype came up many times. The chain has TRBV7-2 and TRBJ2-3; D not certain. The germline gives CDR1 SGHTA, CDR2 FQGNSA. CDR3 length equals 11 residues. Trimming removed 5 bases at V and 1 base at J, with 1 base between. CDR3 sequence: CASSRTDTQYF. CDR3 nucleotides: TGTGCCAGCAGCCGCACAGATACGCAGTATTTT.

The chain has TRBV20-1 and TRBJ2-1; TRBD1 matches 9 bases. Germline assignment: CDR1 DFQATT and CDR2 SNEGSKA (reference sequence). The CDR3 length is 15 residues. With V trimmed by 0 bases and J by 7 bases, 7 bases remained unmatched. CDR3 in DNA: TGCAGTGCTAGAGATCCCCGACAGGGGGGTAATGAGCAGTTCTTC. Translation: CSARDPRQGGNEQFF.

This clonotype has ten or more counts. The chain uses TRBV7-9 and TRBJ1-1; 7 nucleotides match TRBD1. Germline-derived CDR1 and CDR2 are SEHNR and FQNEAQ (reference sequence). The ends lost 5 bases at V and 5 bases at J; junction bases unmatched: 5. The CDR3 is made up of 13 amino acids. The CDR3 protein is CASSAQGGTEAFF. CDR3 bases: TGTGCCAGCAGCGCCCAGGGGGGGACTGAAGCTTTCTTT.

This chain connects TRBV2 to TRBJ2-1; TRBD2 aligns across 11 bases. The CDR3 spans 12 residues. With 6 bases clipped from V and 12 bases from J, the junction kept 4 bases outside the gene matches. CDR1 is SNHLY, CDR2 FYNNEI, per germline. CDR3 bases: TGTGCCAGCAGGGCTAGCGGGGGGTCGCAGTTCTTC. Its translation is CASRASGGSQFF.

The V call is TRBV5-1, the J call TRBJ1-6, with 7 bases matching TRBD1. CDR3 length equals 14 residues. With V trimmed by 7 bases and J by 8 bases, 9 bases remained unmatched. Germline V gene lookup returns CDR1 SGHRS and CDR2 YFSETQ. CDR3 nucleotide sequence: TGCGCCAGCCGAAACTCAGGGGGGGATTCACCCCTCCACTTT. It translates to CASRNSGGDSPLHF.

This clonotype was detected only a few times. J is TRBJ2-1 and V is TRBV6-2 or TRBV6-3, with TRBD1 identical over 9 bases. The CDR3 totals 16 residues. The V gene's germline CDR1 is MNHEY and CDR2 SVGEGT. V was clipped by 2 bases and J by 6 bases; unmatched bases: 8. This CDR3 reads CASSYKPGTGSNEQFF. CDR3 in DNA: TGTGCCAGCAGTTACAAACCCGGGACAGGGAGCAATGAGCAGTTCTTC.

This clonotype has only a few counts. The chain couples TRBV5-1 to TRBJ2-3, with a possible D match to TRBD1 (5 bases). The germline CDR1 and CDR2 sequences are SGHRS and YFSETQ. The V gene lost 0 bases and the J gene lost 0 bases, with 8 bases spanning the gap. The CDR3 length is 15 residues. CDR3 in DNA: TGCGCCAGCAGCTTGGTTTCAGGGAGCACAGATACGCAGTATTTT. Translating it yields CASSLVSGSTDTQYF.

The chain is built from TRBV12-3 or TRBV12-4 and TRBJ2-1; maybe TRBD2 (5 bases). Trimming cost V 10 bases and J 12 bases, with 16 bases left between them. The CDR3 consists of 11 residues. CDR3 amino acids: CAIRRVLGQFF. CDR3 coding DNA: TGTGCCATTAGGCGGGTCCTCGGGCAGTTCTTC.

This clonotype was seen a few times. The CDR3 region has the DNA TGCAGTGCTAGAGGAGGTTCGAAGGGAGATCAGCCCCAGCATTTT. Its protein is CSARGGSKGDQPQHF. The chain couples TRBV20-1 to TRBJ1-5; D gene unclear. The CDR3 contains 15 residues. Trimming took 1 base from V and 5 from J, leaving 15 bases between them. CDR1 is DFQATT, CDR2 SNEGSKA, per germline (reference sequence).

This clonotype has more than one count but fewer than ten. The V gene is TRBV7-9, the J gene TRBJ2-7; TRBD1 agrees at 11 bases. V shed 1 base, J shed 2 bases, and the junction held 4 bases outside the gene matches. Germline V lookup: CDR1 SEHNR, CDR2 FQNEAQ (reference sequence). The CDR3 extends over 16 amino acids. The CDR3 DNA sequence: TGTGCCAGCAGCTTAGACTGGGGACAGGGGGCCTACGAGCAGTACTTC. It translates to CASSLDWGQGAYEQYF.

This clonotype was seen more than once but under ten times. The chain links TRBV11-1 to TRBJ1-1; D not resolved. CDR1 and CDR2 (germline): SGHAT, FQDESV (reference sequence). The CDR3 is made up of 13 amino acids. Trimming shortened V by 3 bases and J by 3 bases, and 8 bases separated the two germline ends. The chain's CDR3 is CASSFGVDTEAFF. In DNA, the CDR3 is TGTGCCAGCAGCTTTGGAGTCGACACTGAAGCTTTCTTT. Drawing the rest from reference TRBV11-1 and TRBJ1-1, the complete variable domain is EAEVAQSPRYKITEKSQAVAFWCDPISGHATLYWYRQILGQGPELLVQFQDESVVDDSQLPKDRFSAERLKGVDSTLKIQPAELGDSAMYLCASSFGVDTEAFFGQGTRLTVV.

The chain is built from TRBV7-2 and TRBJ1-1; D is perhaps TRBD1 (5 bases). The CDR3 is made up of 15 amino acids. V dropped 4 bases and J dropped 1 base, with 13 bases sitting between them. Per germline, CDR1 SGHTA and CDR2 FQGNSA. The DNA of the CDR3 is TGTGCCAGCAGCTCCCCTGACAGAGCGAACACTGAAGCTTTCTTT. This codes for CASSSPDRANTEAFF.

The rearrangement joins TRBV6-5 to TRBJ1-2, with a weak D call TRBD1 (5 bases). The CDR3 spans 13 residues. V lost 2 bases and J lost 7, with 11 bases in between. Germline V lookup: CDR1 MNHEY, CDR2 SVGAGI. The CDR3 is CASSYRGGTGYTF. CDR3 coding DNA: TGTGCCAGCAGTTACCGTGGAGGGACTGGCTACACCTTC.

The sample holds a few counts of this clonotype. The V call is TRBV7-2, the J call TRBJ2-3; a possible D gene is TRBD1 (5 bases). V was shortened by 6 bases and J by 4 bases, with 14 bases between the two germline ends. Germline V gene data show CDR1 as SGHTA and CDR2 as FQGNSA. The CDR3 length is 14 residues. DNA for the CDR3: TGTGCCAGCAGGGGGCATATTAGCCCAGATACGCAGTATTTT. Encoded protein: CASRGHISPDTQYF.

The gene calls are TRBV10-2 and TRBJ1-2; D not certain. This CDR3 region has 12 residues. V lost 5 bases and J lost 2, with 6 bases in between. Germline CDR1 reads WSHSY; CDR2 reads SAAADI. The CDR3 region is CASSPVNYGYTF. CDR3 in DNA: TGCGCCAGCAGTCCGGTCAACTATGGCTACACCTTC.

This clonotype was detected ten times or more. This chain connects TRBV6-4 to TRBJ2-4; no clear D gene. CDR1 and CDR2 from the germline V gene are MRHNA and SNTAGT. Trimming cost V 9 bases and J 8 bases, with 8 bases left between them. The CDR3 has 10 residues. The CDR3 nucleotides are TGTGCCAGGACGGATGACATTCAGTACTTC. The encoded protein is CARTDDIQYF.

On this clonotype itself: At one end the junction does not follow the germline gene, possibly because of a read error. The chain combines TRBV9 with TRBJ2-2; TRBD2 is a possible D gene (6 bases). The CDR3 runs 15 residues. From germline, CDR1 is SGDLS and CDR2 YYNGEE. This chain's CDR3 is CAGSVADDGTGELFF. The CDR3 DNA sequence: TGTGCCGGCAGCGTAGCGGATGACGGGACCGGGGAGCTGTTTTTT. The full variable domain, with the rest looked up from reference TRBV9 and TRBJ2-2, is DSGVTQTPKHLITATGQRVTLRCSPRSGDLSVYWYQQSLDQGLQFLIQYYNGEERAKGNILERFSAQQFPDLHSELNLSSLELGDSALYFCAGSVADDGTGELFFGEGSRLTVL.

The rearrangement joins TRBV7-2 to TRBJ2-1; 10 bases align to TRBD2. CDR3 length equals 16 residues. With V trimmed by 5 bases and J by 4 bases, 8 bases remained unmatched. Germline V gene sequence: CDR1 SGHTA, CDR2 FQGNSA. The CDR3 bases are TGTGCCAGCAGCCCCGGCGCAGCGGGGGGGTACAATGAGCAGTTCTTC. Translating it yields CASSPGAAGGYNEQFF.

This clonotype was found a few times. The V call is TRBV18, the J call TRBJ1-5, with 8 bases fitting TRBD1. The CDR3 is 15 residues long. Germline V gives CDR1 KGHSH, CDR2 LQKENI. V gave up 0 bases and J gave up 7 bases; unmatched junction bases: 5. The CDR3 loop is CASSPPGTGGQPQHF. Written as DNA, the CDR3 is TGTGCCAGCTCACCACCTGGTACAGGGGGACAGCCCCAGCATTTT.

As DNA, the CDR3 is TGCAGTGCTAGCAGGGTTTCTGGCTACACCTTC. It is translated as CSASRVSGYTF. The chain couples TRBV20-1 to TRBJ1-2, with D possibly TRBD1 on 5 matching bases. The CDR3 has 11 amino acids. V lost 3 bases, J lost 7 bases, and 9 bases lay in between. The germline gives CDR1 DFQATT, CDR2 SNEGSKA (reference sequence).

This clonotype was recorded a few times. The CDR3 DNA follows: TGTGCCAGCAGCCAGGTACGGGTTGGGACAGGCTATTCACCCCTCCACTTT. Amino acids: CASSQVRVGTGYSPLHF. This chain uses TRBV4-2 with TRBJ1-6; 8 bases line up with TRBD1. Trimming took 3 bases from V and 8 from J; bases not matched to a gene: 12. Looked up from germline, CDR1 is LGHNA and CDR2 is YNFKEQ. This CDR3 spans 17 amino acids.

In this sample, this clonotype turned up many times. The chain carries TRBV7-2 and TRBJ1-1; the D is unclear. Trimming took 4 bases from V and 6 from J, leaving 12 bases between them. The germline V gene encodes CDR1 SGHTA and CDR2 FQGNSA. The CDR3 is 13 residues long. Written as DNA, the CDR3 is TGTGCCAGCAGCTCCCAACGTACGGCTGAAGCTTTCTTT. Protein: CASSSQRTAEAFF.